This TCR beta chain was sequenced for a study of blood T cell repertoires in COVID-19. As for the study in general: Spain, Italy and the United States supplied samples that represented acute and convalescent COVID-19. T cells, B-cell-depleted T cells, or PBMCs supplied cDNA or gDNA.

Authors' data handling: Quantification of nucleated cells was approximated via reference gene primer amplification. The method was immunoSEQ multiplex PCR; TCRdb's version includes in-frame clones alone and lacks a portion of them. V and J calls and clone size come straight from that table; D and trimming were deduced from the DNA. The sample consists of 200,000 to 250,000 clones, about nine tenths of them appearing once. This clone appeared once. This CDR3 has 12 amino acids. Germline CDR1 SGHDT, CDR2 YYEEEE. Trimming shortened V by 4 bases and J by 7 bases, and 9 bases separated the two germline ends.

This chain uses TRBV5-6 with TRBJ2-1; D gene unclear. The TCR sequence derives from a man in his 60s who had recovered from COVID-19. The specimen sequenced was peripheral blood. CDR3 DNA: TGTGCCAGCAGCCGAAGCTGGAATGAGCAGTTCTTC. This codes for CASSRSWNEQFF.